This TCR beta chain was recorded in a study of T cell repertoires in cytomegalovirus infection. On the study more broadly: From public TCR beta signatures came an indication of both CMV infection and matching HLA type. Study results and limitations: The ex vivo response was dominated by HLA-C-restricted CMV-specific TCR beta clonotypes. Individuals carrying CMV plus the relevant HLA were identified by cumulative frequency of public TCR beta families.

This clonotype was detected ten times or more. Its target is unknown. Each CDR3 protein is one row after TCRdb ran MiXCR on the reads. Altogether 500,000 to 600,000 distinct CDR3 sequences are present, 16% being singletons, with the ten largest covering 20% to 30%. V lost 6 bases to trimming and J lost 0 bases, with 18 bases between them. Germline loops: CDR1 MDHEN, CDR2 SYDVKM. The CDR3 contains 16 residues. The chain is built from TRBV28 and TRBJ2-7; D possibly corresponds to TRBD1 (5 bases). The clonotype originates from a human donor in good health (CMV status not recorded). Some clones in this sample may be carry-over from other donors' samples. Sequencing was performed on CD8+ T cells from PBMCs. CDR3 DNA sequence: TGTGCCAGCAGCTTACTTGGACACACCATCTCCTACGAGCAGTACTTC. Its protein is CASSLLGHTISYEQYF.